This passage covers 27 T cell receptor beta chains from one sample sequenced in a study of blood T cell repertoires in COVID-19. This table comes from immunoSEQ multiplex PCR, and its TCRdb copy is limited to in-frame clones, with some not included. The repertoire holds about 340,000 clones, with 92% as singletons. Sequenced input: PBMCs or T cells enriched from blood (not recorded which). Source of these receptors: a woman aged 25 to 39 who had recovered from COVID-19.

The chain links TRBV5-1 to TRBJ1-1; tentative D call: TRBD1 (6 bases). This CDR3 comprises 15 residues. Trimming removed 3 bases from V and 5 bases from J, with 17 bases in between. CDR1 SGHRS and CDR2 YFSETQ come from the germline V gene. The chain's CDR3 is CASSSMVGAGTEAFF. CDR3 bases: TGCGCCAGCAGCTCGATGGTGGGGGCCGGTACTGAAGCTTTCTTT.

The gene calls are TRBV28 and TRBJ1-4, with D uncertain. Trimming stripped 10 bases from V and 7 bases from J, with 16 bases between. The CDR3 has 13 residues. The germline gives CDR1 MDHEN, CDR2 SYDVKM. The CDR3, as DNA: TGTGCCACTGGACTCCCATCGGGTGAAAAACTGTTTTTT. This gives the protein CATGLPSGEKLFF.

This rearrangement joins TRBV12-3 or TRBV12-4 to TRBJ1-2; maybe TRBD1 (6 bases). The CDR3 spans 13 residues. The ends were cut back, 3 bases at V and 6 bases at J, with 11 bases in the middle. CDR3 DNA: TGTGCCAGCAGTTTGGTAGGGGGGGATGGCTACACCTTC. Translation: CASSLVGGDGYTF.

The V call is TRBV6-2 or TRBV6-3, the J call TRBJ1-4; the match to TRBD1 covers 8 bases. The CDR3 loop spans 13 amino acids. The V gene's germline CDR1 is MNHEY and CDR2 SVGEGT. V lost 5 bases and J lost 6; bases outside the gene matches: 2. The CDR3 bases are TGTGCCAGCAGTCCGGACAGGGATGAAAAACTGTTTTTT. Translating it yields CASSPDRDEKLFF.

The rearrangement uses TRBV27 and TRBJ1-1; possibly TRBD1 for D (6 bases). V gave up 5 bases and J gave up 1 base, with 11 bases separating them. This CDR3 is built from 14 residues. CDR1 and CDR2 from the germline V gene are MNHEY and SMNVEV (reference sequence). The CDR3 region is CASSTQGRNTEAFF. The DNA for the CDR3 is TGTGCCAGCAGTACACAGGGAAGGAACACTGAAGCTTTCTTT.

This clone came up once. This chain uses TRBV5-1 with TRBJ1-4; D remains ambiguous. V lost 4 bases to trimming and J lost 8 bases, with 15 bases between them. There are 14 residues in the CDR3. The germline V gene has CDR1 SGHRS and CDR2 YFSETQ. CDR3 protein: CASSPHGGNEKLFF. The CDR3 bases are TGCGCCAGCAGCCCTCATGGAGGGAACGAAAAACTGTTTTTT.

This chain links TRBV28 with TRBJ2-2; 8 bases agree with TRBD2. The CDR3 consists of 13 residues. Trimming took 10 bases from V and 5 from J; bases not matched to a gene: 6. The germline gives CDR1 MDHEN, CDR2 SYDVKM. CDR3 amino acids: CANGASGTGELFF. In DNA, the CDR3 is TGTGCCAACGGGGCTAGCGGGACCGGGGAGCTGTTTTTT.

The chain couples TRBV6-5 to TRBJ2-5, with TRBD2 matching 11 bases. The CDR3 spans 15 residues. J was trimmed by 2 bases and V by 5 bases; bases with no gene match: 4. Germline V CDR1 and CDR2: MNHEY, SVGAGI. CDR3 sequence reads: CASSPRTSGQETQYF. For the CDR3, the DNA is TGTGCCAGCAGTCCAAGGACTAGCGGGCAAGAGACCCAGTACTTC.

CDR3 bases: TGCGCCAGCAGCTTGGGGGACAGGGATTCACCCCTCCACTTT. Its protein is CASSLGDRDSPLHF. V gene TRBV5-1 combines with J gene TRBJ1-6, with 9 bases fitting TRBD1. V was clipped by 0 bases and J by 8 bases; unmatched bases: 0. The CDR3 contains 14 residues. Germline-derived CDR1 and CDR2 are SGHRS and YFSETQ. The full variable domain, completed using reference TRBV5-1 and TRBJ1-6, is KAGVTQTPRYLIKTRGQQVTLSCSPISGHRSVSWYQQTPGQGLQFLFEYFSETQRNKGNFPGRFSGRQFSNSRSEMNVSTLELGDSALYLCASSLGDRDSPLHFGNGTRLTVT.

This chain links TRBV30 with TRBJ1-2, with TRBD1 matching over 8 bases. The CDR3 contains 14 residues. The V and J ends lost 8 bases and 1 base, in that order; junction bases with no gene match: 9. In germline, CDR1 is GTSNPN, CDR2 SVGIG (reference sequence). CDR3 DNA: TGTGCCCACCAACAGGGGGGAAGTAACTATGGCTACACCTTC. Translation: CAHQQGGSNYGYTF.

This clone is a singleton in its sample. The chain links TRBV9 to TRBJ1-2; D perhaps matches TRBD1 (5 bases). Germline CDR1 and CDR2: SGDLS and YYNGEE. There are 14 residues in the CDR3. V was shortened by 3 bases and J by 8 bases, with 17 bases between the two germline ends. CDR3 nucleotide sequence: TGTGCCAGCAGCGAGTGGGGCAGGACCCACGGCTACACCTTC. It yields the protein CASSEWGRTHGYTF.

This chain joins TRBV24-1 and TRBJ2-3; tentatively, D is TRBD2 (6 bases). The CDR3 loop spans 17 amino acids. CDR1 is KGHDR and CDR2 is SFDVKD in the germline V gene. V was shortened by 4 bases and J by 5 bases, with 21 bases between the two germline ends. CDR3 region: CATSDPLRRGDGDTQYF. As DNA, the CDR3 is TGTGCCACCAGTGACCCCCTACGTCGCGGGGATGGAGATACGCAGTATTTT.

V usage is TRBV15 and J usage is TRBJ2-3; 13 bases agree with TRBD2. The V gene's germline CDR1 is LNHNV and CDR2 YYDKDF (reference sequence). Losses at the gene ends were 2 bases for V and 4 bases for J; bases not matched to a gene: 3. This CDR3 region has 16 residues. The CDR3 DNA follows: TGTGCCACCAGCAGAATAGGACTAGCGGGGGCAGATACGCAGTATTTT. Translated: CATSRIGLAGADTQYF.

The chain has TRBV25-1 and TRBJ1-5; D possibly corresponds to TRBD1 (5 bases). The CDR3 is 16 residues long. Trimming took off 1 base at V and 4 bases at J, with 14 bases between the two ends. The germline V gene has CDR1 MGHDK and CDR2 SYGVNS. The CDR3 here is CASSESGVSGNQPQHF. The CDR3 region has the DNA TGTGCCAGCAGTGAATCGGGGGTCTCGGGGAATCAGCCCCAGCATTTT.

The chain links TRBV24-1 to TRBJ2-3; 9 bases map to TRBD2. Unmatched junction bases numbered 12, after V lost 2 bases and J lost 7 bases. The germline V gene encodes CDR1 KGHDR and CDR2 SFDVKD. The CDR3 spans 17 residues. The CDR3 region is CATSDSRGETSGNTQYF. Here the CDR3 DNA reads TGTGCCACCAGTGATTCCCGGGGAGAGACTAGCGGAAATACGCAGTATTTT.

Here the CDR3 DNA reads TGTGCCAGCAGCCAAGAAGTAGCTAATGAGCAGTTCTTC. Protein sequence: CASSQEVANEQFF. V and J are TRBV3-1 (or the pseudogene TRBV3-2) and TRBJ2-1, with no clear D. The germline CDR1 and CDR2 sequences are LGHDT and YNNKEL (reference sequence). Trimming shortened V by 0 bases and J by 7 bases, and 7 bases separated the two germline ends. The CDR3 runs to 13 residues.

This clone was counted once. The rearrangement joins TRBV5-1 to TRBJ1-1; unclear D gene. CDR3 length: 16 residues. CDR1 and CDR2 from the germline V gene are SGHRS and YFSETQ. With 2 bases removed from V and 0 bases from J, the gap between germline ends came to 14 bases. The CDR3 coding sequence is TGCGCCAGCAGCTTTTTCCCCGGAGAAATGAACACTGAAGCTTTCTTT. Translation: CASSFFPGEMNTEAFF.

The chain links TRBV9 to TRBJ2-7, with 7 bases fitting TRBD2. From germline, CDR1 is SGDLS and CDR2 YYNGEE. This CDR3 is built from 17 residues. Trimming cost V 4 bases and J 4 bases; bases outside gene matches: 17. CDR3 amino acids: CASSRGGGAGDPYEQYF. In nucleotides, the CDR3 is TGTGCCAGCAGCCGGGGTGGGGGTGCGGGGGATCCTTACGAGCAGTACTTC.

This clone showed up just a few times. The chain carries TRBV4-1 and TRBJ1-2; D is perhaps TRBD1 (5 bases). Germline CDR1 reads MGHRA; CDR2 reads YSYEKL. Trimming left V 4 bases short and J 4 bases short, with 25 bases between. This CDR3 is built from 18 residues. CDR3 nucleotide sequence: TGCGCCAGCAGCCGCGATTCCCTCAGTCAGGGAGGCGCCTATGGCTACACCTTC. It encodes CASSRDSLSQGGAYGYTF.

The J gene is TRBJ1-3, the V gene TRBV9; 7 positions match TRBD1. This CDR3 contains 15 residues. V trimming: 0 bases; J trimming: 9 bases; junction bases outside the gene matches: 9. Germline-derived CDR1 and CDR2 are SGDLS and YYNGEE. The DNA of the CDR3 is TGTGCCAGCAGCGTAGGACAGGGTTCATACTCCACCATATATTTT. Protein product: CASSVGQGSYSTIYF.

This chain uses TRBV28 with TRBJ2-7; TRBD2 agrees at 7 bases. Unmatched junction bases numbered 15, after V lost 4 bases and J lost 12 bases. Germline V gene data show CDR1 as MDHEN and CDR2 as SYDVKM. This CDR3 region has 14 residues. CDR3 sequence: CASSYRNLIRGVYF. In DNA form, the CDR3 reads TGTGCCAGCAGTTATCGTAATCTAATACGGGGGGTGTACTTC.

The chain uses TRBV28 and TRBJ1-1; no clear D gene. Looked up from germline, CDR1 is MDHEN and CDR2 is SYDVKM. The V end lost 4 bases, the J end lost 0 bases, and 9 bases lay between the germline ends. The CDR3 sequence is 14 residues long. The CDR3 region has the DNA TGTGCCAGCAGTTGGCCGGGGATGAACACTGAAGCTTTCTTT. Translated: CASSWPGMNTEAFF.

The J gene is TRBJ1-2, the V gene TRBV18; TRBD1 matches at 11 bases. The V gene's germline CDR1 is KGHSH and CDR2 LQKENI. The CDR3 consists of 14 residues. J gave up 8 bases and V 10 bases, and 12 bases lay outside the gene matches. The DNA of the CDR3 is TGTGCCACTTCGGCCGGACAGGGGGCTGCCGGCTACACCTTC. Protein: CATSAGQGAAGYTF. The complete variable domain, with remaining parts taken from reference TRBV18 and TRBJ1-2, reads NAGVMQNPRHLVRRRGQEARLRCSPMKGHSHVYWYRQLPEEGLKFMVYLQKENIIDESGMPKERFSAEFPKEGPSILRIQQVVRGDSAAYFCATSAGQGAAGYTFGSGTRLTVV.

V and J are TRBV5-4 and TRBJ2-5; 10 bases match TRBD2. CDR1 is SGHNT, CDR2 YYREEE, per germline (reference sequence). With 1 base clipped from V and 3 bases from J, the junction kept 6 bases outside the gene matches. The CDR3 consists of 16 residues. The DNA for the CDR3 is TGTGCCAGCAGCTTGAAGGCTAGCGGGGGAAAAGAGACCCAGTACTTC. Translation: CASSLKASGGKETQYF. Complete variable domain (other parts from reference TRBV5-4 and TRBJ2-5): ETGVTQSPTHLIKTRGQQVTLRCSSQSGHNTVSWYQQALGQGPQFIFQYYREEENGRGNFPPRFSGLQFPNYSSELNVNALELDDSALYLCASSLKASGGKETQYFGPGTRLLVL.

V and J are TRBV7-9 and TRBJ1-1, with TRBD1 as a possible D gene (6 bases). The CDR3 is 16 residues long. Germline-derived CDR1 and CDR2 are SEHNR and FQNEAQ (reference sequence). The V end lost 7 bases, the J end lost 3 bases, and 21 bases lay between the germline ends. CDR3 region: CASTPLGGTYYTEAFF. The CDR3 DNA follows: TGTGCCAGCACTCCATTGGGGGGGACATATTACACTGAAGCTTTCTTT.

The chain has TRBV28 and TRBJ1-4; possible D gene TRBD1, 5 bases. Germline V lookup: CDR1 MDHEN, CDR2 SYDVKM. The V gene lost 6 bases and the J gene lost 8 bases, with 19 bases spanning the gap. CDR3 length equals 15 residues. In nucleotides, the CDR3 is TGTGCCAGCAGCCTGGGGCAATCGGTAGCCGAAAAACTGTTTTTT. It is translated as CASSLGQSVAEKLFF.

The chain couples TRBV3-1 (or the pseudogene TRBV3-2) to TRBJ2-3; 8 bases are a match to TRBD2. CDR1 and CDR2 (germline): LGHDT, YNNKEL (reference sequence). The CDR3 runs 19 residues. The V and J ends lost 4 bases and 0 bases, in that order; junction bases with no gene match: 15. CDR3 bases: TGTGCCAGCAGCCCGGAACTAGCGGATGCCCTTATTAGCACAGATACGCAGTATTTT. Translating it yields CASSPELADALISTDTQYF.